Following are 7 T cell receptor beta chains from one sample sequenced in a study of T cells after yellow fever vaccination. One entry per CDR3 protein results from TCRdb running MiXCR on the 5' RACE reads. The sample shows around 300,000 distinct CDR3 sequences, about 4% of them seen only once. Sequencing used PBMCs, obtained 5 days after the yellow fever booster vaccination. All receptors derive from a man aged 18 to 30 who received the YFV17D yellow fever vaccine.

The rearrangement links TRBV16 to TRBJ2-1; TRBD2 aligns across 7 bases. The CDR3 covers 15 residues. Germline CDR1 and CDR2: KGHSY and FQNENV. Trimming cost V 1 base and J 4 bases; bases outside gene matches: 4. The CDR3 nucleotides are TGTGCCAGCAGCCAATTACCTAGCGGTTACAATGAGCAGTTCTTC. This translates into CASSQLPSGYNEQFF.

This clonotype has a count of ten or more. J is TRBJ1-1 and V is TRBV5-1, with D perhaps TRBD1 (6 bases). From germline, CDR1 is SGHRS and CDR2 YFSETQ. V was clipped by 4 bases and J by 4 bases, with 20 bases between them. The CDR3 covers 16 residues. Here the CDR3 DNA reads TGCGCCAGCAGCCTACCCTCAGGGGCCCGGGGCACTGAAGCTTTCTTT. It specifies CASSLPSGARGTEAFF.

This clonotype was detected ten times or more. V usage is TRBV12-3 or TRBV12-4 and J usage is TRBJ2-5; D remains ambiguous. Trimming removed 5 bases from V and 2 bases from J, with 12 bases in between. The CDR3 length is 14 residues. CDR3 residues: CASSPSTQQETQYF. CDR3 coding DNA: TGTGCCAGCAGTCCGTCAACGCAACAAGAGACCCAGTACTTC.

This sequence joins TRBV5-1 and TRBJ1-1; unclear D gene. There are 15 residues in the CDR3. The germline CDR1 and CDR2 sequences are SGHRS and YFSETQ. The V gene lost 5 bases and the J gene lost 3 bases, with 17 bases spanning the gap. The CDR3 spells CASRVVSQPYTEAFF. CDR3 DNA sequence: TGCGCCAGCAGGGTCGTAAGTCAGCCCTACACTGAAGCTTTCTTT.

The CDR3 region has the DNA TGTGCCAGCAGTGGTTTGTCGGGGGGTGTCTCCTACGAGCAGTACGTC. It specifies CASSGLSGGVSYEQYV. This chain uses TRBV2 with TRBJ2-7; TRBD2 aligns across 7 bases. The V segment lost 4 bases and the J segment 0 bases; nucleotides outside the gene matches: 9. The CDR3 loop spans 16 amino acids. CDR1 SNHLY and CDR2 FYNNEI come from the germline V gene.

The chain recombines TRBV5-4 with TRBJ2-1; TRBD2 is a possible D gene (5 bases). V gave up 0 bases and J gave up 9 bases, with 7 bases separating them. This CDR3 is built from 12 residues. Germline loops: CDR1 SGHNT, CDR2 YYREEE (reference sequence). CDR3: CASSLGRSEQFF. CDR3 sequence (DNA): TGTGCCAGCAGCTTGGGGAGGAGTGAGCAGTTCTTC. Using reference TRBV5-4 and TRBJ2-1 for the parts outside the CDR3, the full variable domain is ETGVTQSPTHLIKTRGQQVTLRCSSQSGHNTVSWYQQALGQGPQFIFQYYREEENGRGNFPPRFSGLQFPNYSSELNVNALELDDSALYLCASSLGRSEQFFGPGTRLTVL.

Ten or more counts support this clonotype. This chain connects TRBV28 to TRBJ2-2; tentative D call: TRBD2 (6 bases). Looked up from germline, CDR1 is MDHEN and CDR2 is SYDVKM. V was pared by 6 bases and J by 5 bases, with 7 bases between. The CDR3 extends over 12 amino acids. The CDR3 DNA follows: TGTGCCAGCAGCGGGGGTACCGGGGAGCTGTTTTTT. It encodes CASSGGTGELFF.